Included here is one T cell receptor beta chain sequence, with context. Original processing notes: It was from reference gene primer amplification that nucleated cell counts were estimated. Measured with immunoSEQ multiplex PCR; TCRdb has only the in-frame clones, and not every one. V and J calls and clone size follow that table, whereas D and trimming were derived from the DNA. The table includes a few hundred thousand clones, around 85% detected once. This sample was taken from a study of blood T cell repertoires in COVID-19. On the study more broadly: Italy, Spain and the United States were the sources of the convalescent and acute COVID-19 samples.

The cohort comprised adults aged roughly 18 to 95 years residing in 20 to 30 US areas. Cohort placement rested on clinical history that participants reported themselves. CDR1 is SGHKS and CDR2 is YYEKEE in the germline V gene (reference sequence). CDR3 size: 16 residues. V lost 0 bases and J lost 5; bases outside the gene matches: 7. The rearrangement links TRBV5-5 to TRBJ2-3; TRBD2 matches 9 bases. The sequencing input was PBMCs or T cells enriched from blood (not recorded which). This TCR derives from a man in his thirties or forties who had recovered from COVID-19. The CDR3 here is CASSLAGLAGVDTQYF. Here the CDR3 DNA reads TGTGCCAGCAGCTTGGCCGGGTTAGCGGGGGTAGATACGCAGTATTTT.